Shown below are 14 T cell receptor beta chains from a single sample sequenced in a study of blood T cell repertoires in COVID-19. Repertoires were generated with immunoSEQ multiplex PCR, while TCRdb's copy carries only in-frame clones and drops some. The table records approximately 100,000 clones, more than 70% of them present only once. The sample comprised peripheral blood. Receptor source: a woman aged 55-75 years with acute or convalescent COVID-19.

V and J are TRBV18 and TRBJ1-2; TRBD1 is a possible D gene (6 bases). Trimming left V 1 base short and J 7 bases short, with 16 bases between. Germline V lookup: CDR1 KGHSH, CDR2 LQKENI. This CDR3 has 15 amino acids. Here the CDR3 reads CASSPRAGEEGGYTF. DNA of the CDR3: TGTGCCAGCTCACCACGAGCAGGGGAAGAGGGTGGCTACACCTTC.

The CDR3 coding sequence is TGTGCCAGCAGCCGGACAGGGGTTGGCTACACCTTC. Its protein is CASSRTGVGYTF. V usage is TRBV3-1 (or the pseudogene TRBV3-2) and J usage is TRBJ1-2, with 9 nucleotides matching TRBD1. CDR3 length: 12 amino acids. Germline V gene data show CDR1 as LGHDT and CDR2 as YNNKEL (reference sequence). J was trimmed by 7 bases and V by 4 bases; bases with no gene match: 1.

Only a few counts were recorded for this clone. The chain links TRBV2 to TRBJ2-7; perhaps TRBD2 as D (5 bases). This CDR3 spans 13 amino acids. Germline CDR1 SNHLY, CDR2 FYNNEI. With 3 bases removed from V and 6 bases from J, the gap between germline ends came to 12 bases. The CDR3 DNA sequence: TGTGCCAGCAGTGACTTAATAGGAGGCGAGCAGTACTTC. As protein: CASSDLIGGEQYF.

The sample holds one count of this clone. This chain joins TRBV24-1 and TRBJ1-2; D is perhaps TRBD1 (6 bases). CDR1 and CDR2 (germline): KGHDR, SFDVKD. This CDR3 is 12 amino acids long. Trimming cost V 4 bases and J 6 bases, with 8 bases left between them. The CDR3 reads CATSDGGHGYTF. For the CDR3, the DNA is TGTGCCACCAGTGACGGGGGGCATGGCTACACCTTC.

Written as DNA, the CDR3 is TGCGCCAGCAGCCCCGGGACAGGGGTCGGGTCACCCCTCCACTTT. Translation: CASSPGTGVGSPLHF. The genes are TRBV5-1 and TRBJ1-6, with 10 nucleotides matching TRBD1. Looked up from germline, CDR1 is SGHRS and CDR2 is YFSETQ. V shed 4 bases and J 10 bases; nucleotides not matched to a gene: 8. This CDR3 has 15 amino acids.

This clone was observed a single time. V and J are TRBV24-1 and TRBJ2-2; 8 nucleotides align to TRBD2. From germline, CDR1 is KGHDR and CDR2 SFDVKD. Trimming at V came to 6 bases and at J to 5 bases, leaving 10 bases not matched to a gene. This CDR3 is 16 amino acids long. CDR3 nucleotides: TGTGCCACCAGTCGACCTGGACTAGCCGGGACCGGGGAGCTGTTTTTT. Amino acids: CATSRPGLAGTGELFF.

V and J are TRBV18 and TRBJ1-4; 9 positions match TRBD1. Losses at the gene ends were 4 bases for V and 8 bases for J; bases not matched to a gene: 5. This CDR3 is built from 14 residues. Germline V gene sequence: CDR1 KGHSH, CDR2 LQKENI. The CDR3 DNA is TGTGCCAGCTCACTAGGGACAGGGAAGGAAAAACTGTTTTTT. Amino acids: CASSLGTGKEKLFF. The complete variable domain, with remaining parts taken from reference TRBV18 and TRBJ1-4, reads NAGVMQNPRHLVRRRGQEARLRCSPMKGHSHVYWYRQLPEEGLKFMVYLQKENIIDESGMPKERFSAEFPKEGPSILRIQQVVRGDSAAYFCASSLGTGKEKLFFGSGTQLSVL.

The rearrangement uses TRBV15 and TRBJ2-2; 11 nucleotides align to TRBD2. This CDR3 has 15 residues. Losses at the gene ends were 2 bases for V and 5 bases for J; bases not matched to a gene: 1. Germline-derived CDR1 and CDR2 are LNHNV and YYDKDF (reference sequence). The CDR3 region is CATSRRLAGTGELFF. The DNA for the CDR3 is TGTGCCACCAGCAGACGACTAGCGGGAACCGGGGAGCTGTTTTTT.

CDR3 nucleotide sequence: TGCGCCAGCAGCTTGTTGCAGGGCCACGCGAATGGCTACACCTTC. This codes for CASSLLQGHANGYTF. This chain joins TRBV5-1 and TRBJ1-2, with TRBD1 as a possible D gene (5 bases). Per germline, CDR1 SGHRS and CDR2 YFSETQ. The CDR3 loop spans 15 amino acids. Trimming pared 1 base from V and 6 bases from J, leaving 16 bases between.

This chain joins TRBV7-3 and TRBJ1-1, with 9 bases that match TRBD1. In germline, CDR1 is SGHTA, CDR2 FQGTGA. The trim removed 2 bases at V and 5 bases at J, leaving 18 bases unmatched. The CDR3 has 19 amino acids. CDR3 nucleotides: TGTGCCAGCAGCTTACCGGGACAGGGCGTCCTTTTCCTGGTGACTGAAGCTTTCTTT. Its protein is CASSLPGQGVLFLVTEAFF.

The chain uses TRBV4-1 and TRBJ2-5; a possible D gene is TRBD1 (6 bases). From germline, CDR1 is MGHRA and CDR2 YSYEKL. CDR3 length equals 15 residues. The ends were cut back, 1 base at V and 3 bases at J, with 12 bases in the middle. The CDR3 protein is CASSQVGNREETQYF. The CDR3 DNA is TGCGCCAGCAGCCAAGTGGGAAACAGGGAAGAGACCCAGTACTTC.

The chain recombines TRBV6-5 with TRBJ1-1; 7 bases align to TRBD1. V lost 5 bases, J lost 10 bases, and 7 bases stayed unmatched. This CDR3 is built from 12 residues. Germline lookup yields CDR1 MNHEY and CDR2 SVGAGI. The CDR3 region has the DNA TGTGCCAGCAGTACGGACAGGTTTGGAGCTTTCTTT. Protein sequence: CASSTDRFGAFF.

The chain uses TRBV6-4 and TRBJ2-3; 10 nucleotides line up with TRBD1. V lost 3 bases, J lost 2 bases, and 2 bases stayed unmatched. Per the germline V gene, CDR1 is MRHNA and CDR2 is SNTAGT. The CDR3 extends over 15 amino acids. CDR3 protein: CASSEGTGDTDTQYF. The CDR3 DNA reads TGTGCCAGCAGTGAAGGGACAGGGGACACAGATACGCAGTATTTT.

V usage is TRBV3-1 (or the pseudogene TRBV3-2) and J usage is TRBJ2-3; 14 bases are shared with TRBD2. Per the germline V gene, CDR1 is LGHDT and CDR2 is YNNKEL (reference sequence). This CDR3 has 18 residues. The junction had 4 bases not matched to a gene; V was cut back by 0 bases and J by 2 bases. Here the CDR3 DNA reads TGTGCCAGCAGCCAAGAGGGGACTAGCGGGAGCCCCACAGATACGCAGTATTTT. Translation: CASSQEGTSGSPTDTQYF.